This T cell receptor (beta chain) was profiled in a study of blood T cells in healthy people across ages. In germline, CDR1 is MGHDK, CDR2 SYGVNS. The CDR3 totals 17 residues. The germline V and J ends were trimmed by 1 base and 4 bases, with 16 bases remaining between them. Together with a sample-barcoded 5' primer, a J-beta primer mix was included in a second PCR lasting about 6 to 11 cycles. One entry per CDR3 protein, called by TCRdb with MiXCR from the 5' RACE reads. The repertoire holds about 780,000 distinct CDR3 sequences, with 20% to 30% as singletons. The data also belong to a second study, concerning T cells of mothers and their children. From that paper: Samples were provided by three healthy Caucasian mothers and their six children.

This receptor was taken from a boy younger than 18 in good health. This sequence joins TRBV25-1 and TRBJ2-2; tentative D call: TRBD2 (5 bases). The sample consisted of blood. The CDR3 region has the DNA TGTGCCAGCAGTGAATTCCATATCAGCGGAGCCACCGGGGAGCTGTTTTTT. It translates to CASSEFHISGATGELFF.